The 5 T cell receptor beta chains in this list originate from one sample, sequenced in a study of T cell responses to AZD1222 COVID-19 vaccine (dated by TCRdb to about 2021). The time point label, read with the paper, signifies: about 28 days (+/-7) after the second vaccine dose. Libraries were constructed by the immunoSEQ multiplex PCR assay. The source is immuneACCESS, and TCRdb retained only in-frame sequences with V and J called. Part of the clones is not carried over; for the studies checked, unresolved V genes explain less than half of this, and the remainder is unexplained. For this sample there are fewer than 100,000 clones; about four fifths appear just once. In total, the top ten clones hold around 14% of the sample. Sequenced material: peripheral blood, taken 28 days after the second AZD1222 dose. The receptors here all came from an adult who received the AZD1222 COVID-19 vaccine.

The rearrangement links TRBV10-3 to TRBJ2-7, with 9 positions matching TRBD1. V lost 5 bases, J lost 5 bases, and 7 bases stayed unmatched. Germline V gives CDR1 ENHRY, CDR2 SYGVKD. CDR3 length equals 14 residues. The CDR3 bases are TGTGCCATCAGTAAGGACAGGGGCAGAGACGAGCAGTACTTC. It encodes CAISKDRGRDEQYF.

The rearrangement joins TRBV7-2 to TRBJ1-2, with 8 bases aligning to TRBD1. The germline CDR1 and CDR2 sequences are SGHTA and FQGNSA. The J segment lost 4 bases and the V segment lost 4 bases, leaving 5 bases of the junction unmatched. The CDR3 sequence is 14 residues long. The CDR3 spells CASSSRDRPYGYTF. CDR3 coding DNA: TGTGCCAGCAGCTCGCGGGACAGGCCCTATGGCTACACCTTC.

V gene TRBV5-8 combines with J gene TRBJ1-1, with D perhaps TRBD1 (5 bases). With 7 bases removed from V and 0 bases from J, the gap between germline ends came to 10 bases. The length of the CDR3 is 13 residues. Germline V gene lookup returns CDR1 SGHTS and CDR2 YDEGEE. Here the CDR3 reads CASLGRMNTEAFF. CDR3 coding DNA: TGTGCCAGCTTGGGGCGGATGAACACTGAAGCTTTCTTT.

The rearrangement uses TRBV4-1 and TRBJ1-5; D is possibly TRBD1 (5 bases). The V gene lost 6 bases and the J gene lost 1 base, with 13 bases spanning the gap. CDR3 length: 15 amino acids. The germline gives CDR1 MGHRA, CDR2 YSYEKL. For the CDR3, the DNA is TGCGCCAGCAGGGTAGGGAAGGGGAGCAATCAGCCCCAGCATTTT. Amino acids: CASRVGKGSNQPQHF.

The J gene is TRBJ2-7, the V gene TRBV5-1; 10 positions agree with TRBD1. The CDR3 sequence is 20 residues long. Germline V gives CDR1 SGHRS, CDR2 YFSETQ. With V trimmed by 4 bases and J by 0 bases, 19 bases remained unmatched. The CDR3 reads CASSPGTGASLYSSSYEQYF. The CDR3 bases are TGCGCCAGCAGCCCGGGGACAGGGGCCTCACTTTACTCCAGCTCCTACGAGCAGTACTTC.